The TCR beta chain under discussion was sequenced for a study of blood T cell repertoires in COVID-19. Study-wide background: Collection of acute and convalescent COVID-19 samples took place in the United States, Italy and Spain.

This CDR3 spans 13 amino acids. The V gene end was trimmed by 6 bases and the J gene end by 8 bases; junction bases not matched to a gene: 9. CDR1 and CDR2 from the germline V gene are MNHEY and SMNVEV (reference sequence). The assay was immunoSEQ multiplex PCR, and TCRdb's table has in-frame clones only and misses some. The sample holds approximately 130,000 clones, about 80% seen once. The clonotype comes from a human donor in a cohort sampled during active COVID-19. The rearrangement uses TRBV27 and TRBJ1-2, with TRBD1 identical over 7 bases. Sequenced material: peripheral blood. CDR3 in amino acids: CASRKTGYQGYTF. The DNA for the CDR3 is TGTGCCAGCAGAAAGACAGGGTATCAAGGCTACACCTTC.